These 25 T cell receptor beta chains were all obtained from the same sample, sequenced in a study of cytomegalovirus exposure and HLA in healthy donors (dated by TCRdb to 2015 to 2018). Libraries came from the immunoSEQ multiplex PCR assay. A mixture of 60 forward primers for TCR Vbeta segments and 13 reverse primers for TCR Jbeta segments was used in the multiplex PCR. Sourced from immuneACCESS, this table was stored by TCRdb with only in-frame sequences that have V and J called. A share of the clones is absent; for the studies checked, an unresolved V gene accounts for under half, and the remainder has no known explanation. Across this sample there are under 150,000 clones, with about two thirds seen only once. Together, the top ten hold roughly 3% of the sample. Sequencing was performed on PBMCs. Every receptor here comes from a woman between 55 and 75 years old in good health and CMV-seropositive.

This clone was picked up a small number of times. The chain is built from TRBV25-1 and TRBJ1-1, with D possibly TRBD1 on 5 matching bases. V gave up 4 bases and J gave up 1 base, with 7 bases separating them. The CDR3 is 13 amino acids. Germline CDR1 reads MGHDK; CDR2 reads SYGVNS. CDR3 bases: TGTGCCAGCAGTGTCGGGGGGAACACTGAAGCTTTCTTT. It codes for CASSVGGNTEAFF.

V and J are TRBV7-2 and TRBJ1-5; 7 nucleotides line up with TRBD1. The CDR3 has 15 residues. CDR1 is SGHTA, CDR2 FQGNSA, per germline. V shed 5 bases and J 4 bases; nucleotides not matched to a gene: 8. CDR3 sequence: CASSPGAGGNQPQHF. The CDR3 region has the DNA TGTGCCAGCAGCCCTGGCGCAGGGGGGAATCAGCCCCAGCATTTT.

The chain uses TRBV6-1 and TRBJ2-2; no clear D gene. The V and J ends lost 1 base and 5 bases respectively, with 8 bases between them. In germline, CDR1 is MNHNS, CDR2 SASEGT. The CDR3 contains 14 residues. CDR3 sequence (DNA): TGTGCCAGCAGTGAAGGTGGGCCAACCGGGGAGCTGTTTTTT. Its protein product is CASSEGGPTGELFF.

This chain joins TRBV7-2 and TRBJ1-2; D ambiguous. The V end was cut by 1 base, the J end by 4 bases, with 4 bases between. Germline-derived CDR1 and CDR2 are SGHTA and FQGNSA. The CDR3 totals 12 residues. CDR3 protein: CASSLGLYGYTF. CDR3 in DNA: TGTGCCAGCAGCTTAGGGCTCTATGGCTACACCTTC.

J is TRBJ1-1 and V is TRBV5-6; 7 nucleotides line up with TRBD1. The trim removed 6 bases at V and 0 bases at J, leaving 2 bases unmatched. CDR1 is SGHDT, CDR2 YYEEEE, per germline. The CDR3 has 13 amino acids. The DNA of the CDR3 is TGTGCCAGCACAGGGGGAATGAACACTGAAGCTTTCTTT. Protein: CASTGGMNTEAFF. Filled out from reference TRBV5-6 and TRBJ1-1, the complete variable domain reads DAGVTQSPTHLIKTRGQQVTLRCSPKSGHDTVSWYQQALGQGPQFIFQYYEEEERQRGNFPDRFSGHQFPNYSSELNVNALLLGDSALYLCASTGGMNTEAFFGQGTRLTVV.

This clone was picked up a small number of times. The rearrangement uses TRBV11-2 and TRBJ1-1; 9 bases agree with TRBD1. Germline loops: CDR1 SGHAT, CDR2 FQNNGV. The CDR3 totals 15 residues. With V trimmed by 3 bases and J by 4 bases, 6 bases remained unmatched. The CDR3, as DNA: TGTGCCAGCAGCTTCACAGGGGGCGGGGGCACTGAAGCTTTCTTT. Protein product: CASSFTGGGGTEAFF.

V and J are TRBV5-6 and TRBJ1-2; TRBD1 agrees at 8 bases. Germline V gene data show CDR1 as SGHDT and CDR2 as YYEEEE. The CDR3 is 18 amino acids. With V trimmed by 0 bases and J by 3 bases, 13 bases remained unmatched. CDR3 nucleotide sequence: TGTGCCAGCAGCTTGGTTCGGGACAGGAAGAGGGCAGACTATGGCTACACCTTC. It is translated as CASSLVRDRKRADYGYTF.

This rearrangement joins TRBV4-2 to TRBJ2-1; tentatively, D is TRBD1 (6 bases). This CDR3 is 17 amino acids long. V lost 0 bases and J lost 5, with 17 bases in between. The germline V gene has CDR1 LGHNA and CDR2 YNFKEQ. The CDR3 nucleotides read TGTGCCAGCAGCCAAGATAGAACCAGGGGTATCCACAATGAGCAGTTCTTC. The encoded protein is CASSQDRTRGIHNEQFF.

The count of this clone is one. This chain joins TRBV19 and TRBJ1-1, with D possibly being TRBD1 (5 bases). The CDR3 consists of 18 residues. V was cut by 8 bases and J by 1 base, with 26 bases left in between. The germline V gene encodes CDR1 LNHDA and CDR2 SQIVND (reference sequence). CDR3 amino acids: CASSKRGEEWVRNTEAFF. The CDR3 DNA follows: TGTGCCAGTTCCAAACGGGGGGAGGAGTGGGTCAGGAACACTGAAGCTTTCTTT.

The rearrangement joins TRBV13 to TRBJ1-6; a possible D gene is TRBD1 (6 bases). Germline CDR1 is PRHDT and CDR2 is FYEKMQ (reference sequence). The V end was cut by 3 bases, the J end by 7 bases, with 10 bases between. This CDR3 contains 14 residues. In DNA form, the CDR3 reads TGTGCCAGCAGCTTGACAGGATTCAATTCACCCCTCCACTTT. This gives the protein CASSLTGFNSPLHF.

The chain has TRBV28 and TRBJ2-3; D remains unclear. Germline V gene sequence: CDR1 MDHEN, CDR2 SYDVKM. CDR3 size: 12 residues. Trimming cost V 4 bases and J 5 bases, with 7 bases left between them. In nucleotides, the CDR3 is TGTGCCAGCAGTTCCCCGGTAGATACGCAGTATTTT. This sequence encodes CASSSPVDTQYF. Full variable domain (missing parts from reference TRBV28 and TRBJ2-3): DVKVTQSSRYLVKRTGEKVFLECVQDMDHENMFWYRQDPGLGLRLIYFSYDVKMKEKGDIPEGYSVSREKKERFSLILESASTNQTSMYLCASSSPVDTQYFGPGTRLTVL.

The chain combines TRBV10-3 with TRBJ2-3; perhaps TRBD2 as D (5 bases). Germline values: CDR1 ENHRY, CDR2 SYGVKD. Trimming cost V 5 bases and J 6 bases, with 6 bases left between them. CDR3 size: 11 residues. CDR3 nucleotide sequence: TGTGCCATCAGTACGGGGGATACGCAGTATTTT. As protein: CAISTGDTQYF.

J is TRBJ2-1 and V is TRBV7-9; possible D gene TRBD2, 6 bases. V was cut by 6 bases and J by 7 bases, with 19 bases left in between. The CDR3 length is 15 residues. Germline lookup yields CDR1 SEHNR and CDR2 FQNEAQ (reference sequence). Here the CDR3 reads CASSLAAGLRNEQFF. The CDR3 coding sequence is TGTGCCAGCAGTCTAGCAGCGGGCCTAAGGAATGAGCAGTTCTTC. Based on the CDR3 plus reference TRBV7-9 and TRBJ2-1, the full variable domain is DTGVSQNPRHKITKRGQNVTFRCDPISEHNRLYWYRQTLGQGPEFLTYFQNEAQLEKSRLLSDRFSAERPKGSFSTLEIQRTEQGDSAMYLCASSLAAGLRNEQFFGPGTRLTVL.

This clone was seen a handful of times. The rearrangement links TRBV2 to TRBJ1-2, with 10 positions matching TRBD1. This CDR3 region has 15 residues. Losses at the gene ends were 5 bases for V and 4 bases for J; bases not matched to a gene: 7. The germline V gene has CDR1 SNHLY and CDR2 FYNNEI. DNA for the CDR3: TGTGCCAGCAGTCGGGACAGGGGCCCGGGCTATGGCTACACCTTC. Translation: CASSRDRGPGYGYTF.

This clone was recorded a few times. This sequence joins TRBV2 and TRBJ1-5; 7 bases match TRBD1. Trimming at V came to 6 bases and at J to 2 bases, leaving 10 bases not matched to a gene. CDR1 is SNHLY, CDR2 FYNNEI, per germline. This CDR3 region has 16 residues. CDR3 protein: CASRAHRGKGNQPQHF. The CDR3 DNA reads TGTGCCAGCAGGGCCCACAGGGGTAAGGGCAATCAGCCCCAGCATTTT.

This chain joins TRBV9 and TRBJ1-6; TRBD1 might be the D (5 bases). V was trimmed by 4 bases and J by 7 bases, leaving 15 bases between them. Germline loops: CDR1 SGDLS, CDR2 YYNGEE. The CDR3 totals 15 residues. CDR3 in DNA: TGTGCCAGCAGCCCTTACAGGCGATCCAATTCACCCCTCCACTTT. Amino acids: CASSPYRRSNSPLHF.

The chain carries TRBV5-1 and TRBJ1-2; TRBD1 aligns across 7 bases. The germline CDR1 and CDR2 sequences are SGHRS and YFSETQ. Trimming cost V 0 bases and J 2 bases; bases outside gene matches: 1. CDR3 length: 14 amino acids. The chain's CDR3 is CASSLETGNYGYTF. The CDR3 DNA is TGCGCCAGCAGCTTGGAGACAGGGAACTATGGCTACACCTTC.

This clone has more than one count but fewer than ten. The chain is built from TRBV6-5 and TRBJ2-7, with TRBD1 matching 7 bases. The CDR3 is 15 residues long. The ends lost 8 bases at V and 6 bases at J; junction bases unmatched: 16. Germline lookup yields CDR1 MNHEY and CDR2 SVGAGI. The CDR3 region has the DNA TGTGCCAGCGCATTTAGGGAAGGACAGGTCGGCGAGCAGTACTTC. Translating it yields CASAFREGQVGEQYF.

The chain couples TRBV10-1 to TRBJ2-3; 7 bases fit TRBD2. The junction had 5 bases not matched to a gene; V was cut back by 5 bases and J by 3 bases. Germline CDR1 and CDR2: WNHNN and SYGVQD (reference sequence). This CDR3 has 14 amino acids. The CDR3 region is CASSSGLRTDTQYF. CDR3 nucleotides: TGCGCCAGCAGTTCGGGACTAAGGACAGATACGCAGTATTTT.

Turning to this clone: The identical CDR3 is also encoded by other nucleotide sequences in the sample. The V and J genes are TRBV4-2 and TRBJ2-5; tentatively, D is TRBD2 (5 bases). CDR1 is LGHNA, CDR2 YNFKEQ, per germline. V lost 1 base, J lost 5 bases, and 11 bases lay in between. This CDR3 region has 14 residues. The CDR3 DNA reads as TGTGCCAGCAGCCAAGGGGGTGGGGAGGAGACCCAGTACTTC. This sequence encodes CASSQGGGEETQYF.

The rearrangement links TRBV25-1 to TRBJ1-4, with D tentatively TRBD1 (6 bases). CDR3 size: 14 residues. Germline lookup yields CDR1 MGHDK and CDR2 SYGVNS. Trimming stripped 3 bases from V and 2 bases from J, with 7 bases between. The CDR3 loop is CASSEGHTNEKLFF. CDR3 bases: TGTGCCAGCAGTGAGGGACACACTAATGAAAAACTGTTTTTT. The whole variable domain, remainder taken from reference TRBV25-1 and TRBJ1-4, is EADIYQTPRYLVIGTGKKITLECSQTMGHDKMYWYQQDPGMELHLIHYSYGVNSTEKGDLSSESTVSRIRTEHFPLTLESARPSHTSQYLCASSEGHTNEKLFFGSGTQLSVL.

This chain uses TRBV10-1 with TRBJ1-2, with 7 nucleotides matching TRBD1. CDR3 length equals 12 residues. V trimming: 6 bases; J trimming: 8 bases; junction bases outside the gene matches: 6. Germline CDR1 reads WNHNN; CDR2 reads SYGVQD (reference sequence). The DNA for the CDR3 is TGCGCCAGCAGCCGGACAGGAGAGGGCTACACCTTC. Protein product: CASSRTGEGYTF.

The chain couples TRBV7-8 to TRBJ1-2; D ambiguous. The germline CDR1 and CDR2 sequences are SGHVS and FQNEAQ. The CDR3 is 13 residues long. V was pared by 3 bases and J by 3 bases, with 8 bases between. The CDR3 DNA sequence: TGTGCCAGCAGCTTGGCGGAGGACTATGGCTACACCTTC. Translating it yields CASSLAEDYGYTF.

The chain carries TRBV7-3 and TRBJ2-5; D unresolved. Germline-derived CDR1 and CDR2 are SGHTA and FQGTGA. CDR3 size: 16 residues. Trimming pared 4 bases from V and 4 bases from J, leaving 19 bases between. This chain's CDR3 is CASSSMGTVVLETQYF. The CDR3 DNA reads as TGTGCCAGCAGCTCCATGGGTACAGTTGTCTTAGAGACCCAGTACTTC.

This clone was observed once. This chain joins TRBV6-6 and TRBJ1-2; 8 nucleotides align to TRBD1. CDR3 length: 16 residues. Germline V gives CDR1 MNHNY, CDR2 SVGAGI (reference sequence). The V gene end was trimmed by 5 bases and the J gene end by 7 bases; junction bases not matched to a gene: 15. The CDR3 loop is CASSIIQGGTEPGYTF. The CDR3 coding sequence is TGTGCCAGCAGTATTATACAGGGGGGGACTGAGCCTGGCTACACCTTC.